The 13 T cell receptor beta chains below all came from one sample that was sequenced in a study of CD8 T cells in Susac syndrome. RNA was extracted with the RNeasy kit, and a quantity of about 0.45 to 1 ug was reverse transcribed using random hexamers. TCRdb ran MiXCR on the immunoSEQ multiplex PCR reads and lists one entry per CDR3 protein. The data show roughly 60,000 distinct CDR3 sequences, with about 92% seen just once and about 0.21% held by the top ten. The sequencing sample was made of CD8+ T cells from PBMCs. These receptors originate from a human donor in good health.

The chain combines TRBV6-2 or TRBV6-3 with TRBJ1-1; D unclear. The CDR3 runs to 14 residues. With 2 bases removed from V and 5 bases from J, the gap between germline ends came to 12 bases. Germline V gene sequence: CDR1 MNHEY, CDR2 SVGEGT. The CDR3: CASSYDGSGTEAFF. CDR3 sequence (DNA): TGTGCCAGCAGTTACGACGGAAGTGGAACTGAAGCTTTCTTT.

For the CDR3, the DNA is TGTGCCAGCAGTACACAGGGAAGCAATCAGCCCCAGCATTTT. Translating it yields CASSTQGSNQPQHF. The chain carries TRBV27 and TRBJ1-5; a weak D match, TRBD1 (6 bases). The CDR3 loop spans 14 amino acids. The germline gives CDR1 MNHEY, CDR2 SMNVEV (reference sequence). Trimming stripped 5 bases from V and 1 base from J, with 9 bases between.

The genes are TRBV2 and TRBJ1-5; possibly TRBD1 for D (6 bases). The CDR3 runs 14 residues. Germline CDR1 reads SNHLY; CDR2 reads FYNNEI. V shed 4 bases and J shed 5 bases, with 12 bases lying between them. CDR3 nucleotide sequence: TGTGCCAGCAGTGTCCGACAGGTGGATCAGCCCCAGCATTTT. Residues: CASSVRQVDQPQHF.

The V call is TRBV20-1, the J call TRBJ2-2, with 7 bases identical to TRBD1. This CDR3 contains 15 residues. Per the germline V gene, CDR1 is DFQATT and CDR2 is SNEGSKA (reference sequence). The V segment lost 0 bases and the J segment 4 bases; nucleotides outside the gene matches: 5. CDR3 sequence reads: CSARDEGAGTGELFF. The CDR3 DNA reads TGCAGTGCTAGAGATGAGGGGGCAGGCACCGGGGAGCTGTTTTTT.

This chain joins TRBV6-5 and TRBJ2-7; possibly TRBD1 or TRBD2 for D (6 bases each). Trimming took 3 bases from V and 6 from J, leaving 15 bases between them. CDR1 and CDR2 (germline): MNHEY, SVGAGI. The CDR3 covers 14 residues. CDR3 amino acids: CASSYMTGGGEQYF. The CDR3 bases are TGTGCCAGCAGTTATATGACCGGAGGGGGCGAGCAGTACTTC.

The J gene is TRBJ2-5, the V gene TRBV5-1; D is perhaps TRBD1 (6 bases). CDR3 length: 14 amino acids. Germline V gives CDR1 SGHRS, CDR2 YFSETQ. The V and J ends lost 2 bases and 4 bases respectively, with 12 bases between them. CDR3 bases: TGCGCCAGCAGCTTTGTAACAGGGTCAGAGACCCAGTACTTC. Encoded protein: CASSFVTGSETQYF.

V gene TRBV2 combines with J gene TRBJ2-5, with D uncertain. Between the trimmed V and J ends, which lost 4 bases and 0 bases, there was a span of 6 bases. Looked up from germline, CDR1 is SNHLY and CDR2 is FYNNEI. This CDR3 comprises 13 residues. CDR3 DNA: TGTGCCAGCAGTGCCCGGGACCAAGAGACCCAGTACTTC. Protein sequence: CASSARDQETQYF.

The rearrangement uses TRBV4-1 and TRBJ2-1, with 11 positions matching TRBD2. CDR3 length equals 16 residues. Trimming cost V 9 bases and J 10 bases; bases outside gene matches: 17. Germline V lookup: CDR1 MGHRA, CDR2 YSYEKL. The CDR3 coding sequence is TGCGCCAGTAAGTGGGGTTCTAGCGGGGGGCCCTCGGAGCAGTTCTTC. This translates into CASKWGSSGGPSEQFF.

V gene TRBV7-9 combines with J gene TRBJ2-3; TRBD2 aligns across 7 bases. Germline CDR1 and CDR2: SEHNR and FQNEAQ (reference sequence). This CDR3 has 16 residues. V was clipped by 2 bases and J by 2 bases; unmatched bases: 7. CDR3 amino acids: CASSLTAGLSTDTQYF. DNA for the CDR3: TGTGCCAGCAGCTTAACAGCGGGGTTATCCACAGATACGCAGTATTTT.

This clonotype has just one count. This chain connects TRBV13 to TRBJ2-3, with 13 bases aligning to TRBD2. V gave up 5 bases and J gave up 1 base; unmatched junction bases: 12. The CDR3 has 19 amino acids. In germline, CDR1 is PRHDT, CDR2 FYEKMQ (reference sequence). The CDR3 sequence is CASSNTGGGTSGGTDTQYF. As DNA, the CDR3 is TGTGCCAGCAGCAACACAGGGGGCGGGACTAGCGGGGGCACAGATACGCAGTATTTT.

The chain combines TRBV28 with TRBJ2-2; 14 positions match TRBD2. The CDR3 extends over 16 amino acids. The J segment lost 8 bases and the V segment lost 6 bases, leaving 8 bases of the junction unmatched. Germline V gene lookup returns CDR1 MDHEN and CDR2 SYDVKM. The CDR3 spells CASSPPGLAGVGELFF. CDR3 bases: TGTGCCAGCAGCCCACCGGGACTAGCGGGGGTTGGGGAGCTGTTTTTT.

The chain recombines TRBV12-3 or TRBV12-4 with TRBJ2-2; D might be TRBD2 (7 bases). The CDR3 consists of 15 residues. V lost 6 bases and J lost 5, with 16 bases in between. CDR3 sequence: CASSIGGPGTGELFF. CDR3 bases: TGTGCCAGCAGCATCGGGGGGCCAGGGACCGGGGAGCTGTTTTTT.

This clonotype has just a few counts. The chain recombines TRBV5-4 with TRBJ2-7, with D possibly being TRBD1 (5 bases). Germline CDR1 is SGHNT and CDR2 is YYREEE (reference sequence). The CDR3 runs 15 residues. Trimming took off 4 bases at V and 3 bases at J, with 17 bases between the two ends. Written as DNA, the CDR3 is TGTGCCAGCAGCATTGCGGCGGACACGGTCTACGAGCAGTACTTC. Translating it yields CASSIAADTVYEQYF.